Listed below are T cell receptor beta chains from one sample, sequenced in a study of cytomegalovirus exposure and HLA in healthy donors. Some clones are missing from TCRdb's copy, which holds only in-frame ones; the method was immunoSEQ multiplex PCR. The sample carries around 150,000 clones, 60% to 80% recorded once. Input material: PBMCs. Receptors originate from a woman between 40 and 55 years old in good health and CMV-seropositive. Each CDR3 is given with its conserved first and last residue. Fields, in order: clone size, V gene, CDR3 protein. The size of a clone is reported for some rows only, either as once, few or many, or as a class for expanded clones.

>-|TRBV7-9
CASSHLGGSGTKNIQYF
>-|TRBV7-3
CASSLTRLDRGHEQYF
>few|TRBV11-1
CASSLQGRGLGGYTF
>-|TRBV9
CASSVRGSADTQYF
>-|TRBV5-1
CASSVELAGGPGANVLTF
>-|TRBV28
CASSPAGLKNTEAFF
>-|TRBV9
CASSVLKGYGTGELFF
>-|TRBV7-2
CASSFSPGLGPDTQYF
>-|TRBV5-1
CASSGGQGPNTEAFF
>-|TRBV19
CASSTPPIIGGVNEKNIQYF
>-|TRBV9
CASSDASAGGTGELFF
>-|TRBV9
CASSVEGDYTGELFF
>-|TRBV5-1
CASSPTTGTGRDGYTF
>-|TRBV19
CASNNELGLAGVNEQFF
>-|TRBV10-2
CASRDRTSGANVLTF
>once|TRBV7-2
CASSPSSGRVNEQFF
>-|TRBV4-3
CASSQAMTGGGTEAFF
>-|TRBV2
CASHRTSGSREQYF
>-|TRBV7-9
CASSLSSESYEQYF
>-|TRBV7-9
CASSLGDYGYTF
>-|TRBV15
CATSRDWSDSLFF
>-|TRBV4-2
CASSQPLSGPDTQYF
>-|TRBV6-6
CASSLAGGPRDTQYF
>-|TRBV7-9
CASSLGLQGGTDTQYF
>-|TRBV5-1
CASSFTGFTEAFF
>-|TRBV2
CASSGHNTGFYEETQYF
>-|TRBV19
CASIRTGGYTEAFF
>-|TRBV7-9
CASSLGFRGAGETQYF
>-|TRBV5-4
CASSLTGGTNEKLFF
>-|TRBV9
CASSVGVGAPDQETQYF
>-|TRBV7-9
CASSTSLALSGNTIYF
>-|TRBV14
CASSQSGTGVGYTF
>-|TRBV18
CASSPIYRTDTQYF
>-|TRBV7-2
CASSLAMEAYEQYF
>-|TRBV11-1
CASSPLRGTVGSEQYF